This record concerns one T cell receptor (beta chain) sequence. Its antigen is still unknown. The V gene end was trimmed by 8 bases and the J gene end by 15 bases; junction bases not matched to a gene: 16. This CDR3 is built from 13 residues. CDR1 and CDR2 from the germline V gene are LNHNV and YYDKDF (reference sequence). The source of the sample is a study of cytomegalovirus exposure and HLA in healthy donors. About the research overall: Earlier sequencing of approximately 200 million T cells yielded 100 million to 140 million unique TCR beta sequences.

Notes on the study in general: The investigators catalogued some 160 TCR beta chains as cytomegalovirus-associated. Most TCR sequences showed up rarely, but some public TCRs showed up in many donors.

This PCR relied on a set of 60 Vbeta primers and 13 Jbeta primers. TCRdb's table, derived via immunoSEQ multiplex PCR, lists solely in-frame clones and lacks some. In the table there are fewer than 250,000 clones, 82% of which are singletons. The gene calls are TRBV15 and TRBJ2-4, with 7 bases aligning to TRBD1. The sequenced material came from PBMCs. The clonotype was recovered from a man aged 35 to 55 in good health and CMV-seropositive. The DNA for the CDR3 is TGTGCCACCGCGTTTCCGGGACAGCTAGTTCCGTACTTC. The encoded protein is CATAFPGQLVPYF.